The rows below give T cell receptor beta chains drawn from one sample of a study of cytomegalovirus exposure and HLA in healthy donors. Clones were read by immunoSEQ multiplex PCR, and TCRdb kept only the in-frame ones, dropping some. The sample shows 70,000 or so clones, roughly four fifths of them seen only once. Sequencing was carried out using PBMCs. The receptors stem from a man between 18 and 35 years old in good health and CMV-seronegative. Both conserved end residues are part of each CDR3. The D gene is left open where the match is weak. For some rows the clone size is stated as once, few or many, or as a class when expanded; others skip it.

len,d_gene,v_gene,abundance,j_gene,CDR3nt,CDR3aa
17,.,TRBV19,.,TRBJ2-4,TGTGCCAGTAGTATAGACTCCGGGGGGCTCGGCAGAAACATTCAGTACTTC,CASSIDSGGLGRNIQYF
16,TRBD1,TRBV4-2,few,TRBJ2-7,TGTGCCAGCAGCCAAGATGAGGGACAGGGGGCGCTTGAGCAGTACTTC,CASSQDEGQGALEQYF
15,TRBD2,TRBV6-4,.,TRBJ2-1,TGTGCCAGCAGTGAGTCTAGCGGGAGTTACAATGAGCAGTTCTTC,CASSESSGSYNEQFF
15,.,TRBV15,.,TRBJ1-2,TGTGCCACCAGCAGAGGACAGAAAACTAACTATGGCTACACCTTC,CATSRGQKTNYGYTF
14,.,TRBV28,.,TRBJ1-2,TGTGCCAGCAGTTTTGGTAGGGGCTCGGCTGGCTACACCTTC,CASSFGRGSAGYTF
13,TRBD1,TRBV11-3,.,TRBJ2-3,TGTGCCAGCAGCCAGGGGACAGCGAGTACGCAGTATTTT,CASSQGTASTQYF
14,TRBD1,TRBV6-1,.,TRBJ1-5,TGTGCCAGCAGAGGGACAGGACCCAATCAGCCCCAGCATTTT,CASRGTGPNQPQHF
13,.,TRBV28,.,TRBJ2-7,TGTGCCAGCAGTAACGGACAGTCCTACGAGCAGTACTTC,CASSNGQSYEQYF
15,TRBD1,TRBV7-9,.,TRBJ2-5,TGTGCCAGCAGCTATTACAAGACAGGGGGAGAGACCCAGTACTTC,CASSYYKTGGETQYF
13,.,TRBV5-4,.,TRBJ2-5,TGTGCCAGCAGCTCAGGGAATCTAGAGACCCAGTACTTC,CASSSGNLETQYF
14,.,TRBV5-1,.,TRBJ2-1,TGCGCCAGCAGCGTGACAGGTTCGAGGAATGAGCAGTTCTTC,CASSVTGSRNEQFF
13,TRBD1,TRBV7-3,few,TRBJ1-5,TGTGCCAGCAGCCCCGGGACAGGTCAGCCCCAGCATTTT,CASSPGTGQPQHF
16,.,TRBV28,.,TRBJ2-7,TGTGCCAGCAGTGCCCTACTAGCTCAGAGCTCCTACGAGCAGTACTTC,CASSALLAQSSYEQYF
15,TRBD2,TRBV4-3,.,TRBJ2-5,TGCGCCAGCAGCCAGGAGCGGGGGACCTCGGAGACCCAGTACTTC,CASSQERGTSETQYF
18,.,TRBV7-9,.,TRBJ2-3,TGTGCCAGCAGCTTAGCCTTATCGGGGTTGGGTCTAACAGATACGCAGTATTTT,CASSLALSGLGLTDTQYF
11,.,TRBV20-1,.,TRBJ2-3,TGCAGTGCTAGTATTGTGGATACGCAGTATTTT,CSASIVDTQYF
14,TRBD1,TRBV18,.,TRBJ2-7,TGTGCCAGCTCACCCGACAGGGGCACCTACGAGCAGTACTTC,CASSPDRGTYEQYF
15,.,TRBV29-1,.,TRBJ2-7,TGCAGCGTGTGGACCAGGGGCCCAATCTCCTACGAGCAGTACTTC,CSVWTRGPISYEQYF
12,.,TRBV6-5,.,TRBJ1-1,TGTGCCAGCTGTTTTAGTACGGGGGAAGCTTTCTTT,CASCFSTGEAFF
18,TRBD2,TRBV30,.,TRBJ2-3,TGTGCCTGGAGTGTACTAGGTCTAGCGGCCAACCGGTGGGATACGCAGTATTTT,CAWSVLGLAANRWDTQYF
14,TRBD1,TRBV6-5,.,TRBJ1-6,TGTGCCAGCAGTCGACAGGGGAACGGCTCACCCCTCCACTTT,CASSRQGNGSPLHF
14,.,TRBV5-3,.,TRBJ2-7,TGTGCCAGAAGCTTGGAAGCCATTCCCTACGAGCAGTACTTC,CARSLEAIPYEQYF
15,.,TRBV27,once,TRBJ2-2,TGTGCCAGCAGTTTACTACTAGCAAACACCGGGGAGCTGTTTTTT,CASSLLLANTGELFF
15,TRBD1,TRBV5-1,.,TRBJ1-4,TGCGCCAGCAGCTACGACAGGGCCACTAATGAAAAACTGTTTTTT,CASSYDRATNEKLFF
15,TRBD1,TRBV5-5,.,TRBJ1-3,TGTGCCAGCAGCGTTACCGGGACAGGGTTAAACACCATATATTTT,CASSVTGTGLNTIYF